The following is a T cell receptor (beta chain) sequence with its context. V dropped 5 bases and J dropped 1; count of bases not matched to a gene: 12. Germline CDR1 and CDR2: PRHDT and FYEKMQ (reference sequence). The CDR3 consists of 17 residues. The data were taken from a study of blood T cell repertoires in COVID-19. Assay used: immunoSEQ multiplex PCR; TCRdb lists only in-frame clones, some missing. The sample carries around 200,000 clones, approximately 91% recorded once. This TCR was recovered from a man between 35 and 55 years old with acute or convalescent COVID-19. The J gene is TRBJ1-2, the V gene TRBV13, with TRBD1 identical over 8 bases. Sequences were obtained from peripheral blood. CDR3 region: CASSTRQGTTLNYGYTF. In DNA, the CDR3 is TGTGCCAGCAGCACCCGACAGGGGACCACTCTTAACTATGGCTACACCTTC.